Below, 14 T cell receptor beta chains from the same sample are listed, as sequenced in a study of PD-1 blockade in classical Hodgkin lymphoma. Repertoires were generated with immunoSEQ multiplex PCR, while TCRdb's copy carries only in-frame clones and drops some. This sample has some 39,000 clones, with almost 90% found just once. All patients relapsed after autologous stem cell transplantation, and brentuximab vedotin exposure varied. Material: peripheral blood mononuclear cells (PBMCs), obtained at baseline. These receptors all come from a human donor with classical Hodgkin lymphoma.

The chain has TRBV6-6 and TRBJ2-3, with D possibly TRBD2 on 5 matching bases. Germline V gene sequence: CDR1 MNHNY, CDR2 SVGAGI (reference sequence). This CDR3 region has 13 residues. The V gene lost 6 bases and the J gene lost 5 bases, with 12 bases spanning the gap. The CDR3 nucleotides are TGTGCCAGCAGGGGTGGCCGGGAAGATACGCAGTATTTT. It specifies CASRGGREDTQYF.

The rearrangement links TRBV2 to TRBJ2-7, with D perhaps TRBD1 (6 bases). The CDR3 contains 11 residues. CDR1 and CDR2 from the germline V gene are SNHLY and FYNNEI. Trimming stripped 3 bases from V and 6 bases from J, with 6 bases between. Here the CDR3 reads CASSDRGEQYF. The CDR3 DNA follows: TGTGCCAGCAGTGACAGGGGCGAGCAGTACTTC.

The V call is TRBV11-2, the J call TRBJ2-1, with D unclear. The CDR3 runs 15 residues. V lost 5 bases and J 0 bases, leaving 11 bases between the germline ends. The V gene's germline CDR1 is SGHAT and CDR2 FQNNGV. The CDR3 sequence: CASSQGRLSYNEQFF. CDR3 in DNA: TGTGCCAGCAGCCAAGGTCGACTCTCCTACAATGAGCAGTTCTTC.

This chain joins TRBV5-4 and TRBJ1-1; 7 nucleotides match TRBD1. Germline loops: CDR1 SGHNT, CDR2 YYREEE (reference sequence). The CDR3 runs 16 residues. V lost 2 bases to trimming and J lost 1 base; unmatched junction nucleotides: 8. The CDR3 sequence: CASSFGSGTANTEAFF. DNA for the CDR3: TGTGCCAGCAGCTTCGGGTCCGGGACAGCGAACACTGAAGCTTTCTTT.

The CDR3 coding sequence is TGTGCCAGCAGCTTATGGGACAGAATCACAGATACGCAGTATTTT. It yields the protein CASSLWDRITDTQYF. The chain is built from TRBV11-2 and TRBJ2-3, with 7 bases lining up with TRBD1. J was trimmed by 2 bases and V by 2 bases; bases with no gene match: 4. CDR3 length: 15 amino acids. Germline CDR1 and CDR2: SGHAT and FQNNGV.

The chain has TRBV5-1 and TRBJ2-5; D might be TRBD2 (6 bases). The germline V gene encodes CDR1 SGHRS and CDR2 YFSETQ. V gave up 4 bases and J gave up 6 bases, with 16 bases separating them. The CDR3 consists of 14 residues. The CDR3 region has the DNA TGCGCCAGCAGCGGCTCAGAGGGGAGGCAGACCCAGTACTTC. Amino acid sequence: CASSGSEGRQTQYF.

The chain uses TRBV7-9 and TRBJ2-5; 7 positions match TRBD1. CDR1 SEHNR and CDR2 FQNEAQ come from the germline V gene (reference sequence). Trimming cost V 4 bases and J 2 bases; bases outside gene matches: 7. CDR3 length equals 15 residues. This chain's CDR3 is CASSSGQVLQETQYF. For the CDR3, the DNA is TGTGCCAGCAGCTCCGGACAGGTCCTTCAAGAGACCCAGTACTTC.

The chain has TRBV10-3 and TRBJ1-2; D call uncertain. V was trimmed by 1 base and J by 2 bases, leaving 5 bases between them. The CDR3 consists of 13 residues. CDR1 is ENHRY, CDR2 SYGVKD, per germline. The CDR3 DNA sequence: TGTGCCATCAGTGAGTTGCTCAACTATGGCTACACCTTC. This codes for CAISELLNYGYTF.

The chain employs TRBV19 and TRBJ1-4, with TRBD1 matching 7 bases. Germline lookup yields CDR1 LNHDA and CDR2 SQIVND (reference sequence). The CDR3 is made up of 14 amino acids. J lost 7 bases, V lost 5 bases, and 7 bases had no gene match. The CDR3 nucleotides are TGTGCCAGTAGTCCGCGGGACAGAGCTGAAAAACTGTTTTTT. It yields the protein CASSPRDRAEKLFF.

The V and J genes are TRBV5-8 and TRBJ2-5; D is perhaps TRBD2 (6 bases). The V gene's germline CDR1 is SGHTS and CDR2 YDEGEE. The CDR3 consists of 15 residues. Trimming removed 4 bases at V and 0 bases at J, with 13 bases between. CDR3 amino acids: CASSQGSGNQETQYF. In DNA, the CDR3 is TGTGCCAGCAGCCAAGGTAGCGGAAACCAAGAGACCCAGTACTTC.

As concerns this clone: One end of the junction is discordant with germline, which a read error may explain. V and J are TRBV7-8 and TRBJ2-1; the D gene is possibly TRBD1 (6 bases). Looked up from germline, CDR1 is SGHVS and CDR2 is FQNEAQ. There are 13 residues in the CDR3. CDR3 sequence reads: CASSFDRDNEQFF. CDR3 sequence (DNA): TGTGCCAGCAGCTTTGACCGGGACAATGAACAGTTCTTC.

The chain links TRBV29-1 to TRBJ2-7; D unresolved. V lost 4 bases and J 2 bases, leaving 9 bases between the germline ends. CDR3 length: 12 amino acids. CDR1 SQVTM and CDR2 ANQGSEA come from the germline V gene. Here the CDR3 DNA reads TGCAGCGTTGCGAATTCCCCCTACGAGCAGTACTTC. This encodes CSVANSPYEQYF.

This clone was recorded only once. The chain carries TRBV5-4 and TRBJ1-5, with no clear D. The CDR3 runs to 12 residues. V shed 4 bases and J shed 9 bases, with 11 bases lying between them. The germline V gene has CDR1 SGHNT and CDR2 YYREEE (reference sequence). For the CDR3, the DNA is TGTGCCAGCAGCCAGGACTCTGGGCCCCAGCATTTT. The encoded protein is CASSQDSGPQHF.

The chain employs TRBV13 and TRBJ2-7, with TRBD2 identical over 7 bases. V was clipped by 0 bases and J by 2 bases; unmatched bases: 7. The CDR3 has 16 amino acids. The germline gives CDR1 PRHDT, CDR2 FYEKMQ (reference sequence). The CDR3 coding sequence is TGTGCCAGCAGCTTAGGAATCATTGGACTAGCCTACGAGCAGTACTTC. Translating it yields CASSLGIIGLAYEQYF.